One and the same sample provided the 26 T cell receptor beta chains below, sequenced in a study of blood T cell repertoires in COVID-19. Assay used: immunoSEQ multiplex PCR; TCRdb lists only in-frame clones, some missing. This table has some 250,000 clones, around 92% appearing once. The sequenced sample was PBMCs or T cells enriched from blood (not recorded which). These receptor sequences come from a woman in her 30s with acute COVID-19.

V is TRBV18 and J is TRBJ1-1, with a tentative D call TRBD1 (5 bases). There are 14 residues in the CDR3. Per germline, CDR1 KGHSH and CDR2 LQKENI. V was shortened by 5 bases and J by 1 base, with 11 bases between the two germline ends. Written as DNA, the CDR3 is TGTGCCAGCTCAGGGGCGGCAGAGAACACTGAAGCTTTCTTT. Translating gives CASSGAAENTEAFF.

V gene TRBV28 combines with J gene TRBJ2-7; possible D gene TRBD2, 7 bases. The germline V gene has CDR1 MDHEN and CDR2 SYDVKM. V lost 6 bases and J lost 2, with 14 bases in between. This CDR3 contains 14 residues. Written as DNA, the CDR3 is TGTGCCAGCAGAGAAGGGGGGGATACCTACGAGCAGTACTTC. Residues: CASREGGDTYEQYF.

This chain links TRBV7-2 with TRBJ1-5; weak D call: TRBD1 (5 bases). This CDR3 is 17 amino acids long. The ends were cut back, 0 bases at V and 0 bases at J, with 12 bases in the middle. Germline values: CDR1 SGHTA, CDR2 FQGNSA. This CDR3 reads CASSLAWSGNSNQPQHF. The CDR3 nucleotides are TGTGCCAGCAGCTTAGCCTGGTCAGGGAATAGCAATCAGCCCCAGCATTTT.

The V gene is TRBV2, the J gene TRBJ1-1; 9 bases are a match to TRBD1. The ends lost 0 bases at V and 0 bases at J; junction bases unmatched: 5. The CDR3 contains 17 residues. The germline V gene encodes CDR1 SNHLY and CDR2 FYNNEI. The CDR3: CASSEATGTGMNTEAFF. In nucleotides, the CDR3 is TGTGCCAGCAGTGAAGCCACCGGGACAGGGATGAACACTGAAGCTTTCTTT.

The chain employs TRBV5-5 and TRBJ2-5, with a tentative D call TRBD2 (5 bases). The germline V gene encodes CDR1 SGHKS and CDR2 YYEKEE (reference sequence). There are 16 residues in the CDR3. The V end was cut by 2 bases, the J end by 4 bases, with 18 bases between. The CDR3 spells CASSLRAGSAVETQYF. CDR3 nucleotides: TGTGCCAGCAGCTTAAGGGCGGGCAGCGCTGTAGAGACCCAGTACTTC.

This clone showed up just a few times. This sequence joins TRBV9 and TRBJ1-5; D call uncertain. Deletions cut 4 bases from V and 5 bases from J, with 16 bases between. The CDR3 is 15 residues long. CDR1 and CDR2 (germline): SGDLS, YYNGEE. The CDR3 reads CASSLGPRLDQPQHF. For the CDR3, the DNA is TGTGCCAGCAGCCTAGGCCCCCGGTTGGATCAGCCCCAGCATTTT.

CDR3 protein: CASSLNSYGYTF. In nucleotides, the CDR3 is TGTGCCAGCAGTTTAAACAGCTATGGCTACACCTTC. The V gene is TRBV6-2 or TRBV6-3, the J gene TRBJ1-2; D is uncertain. V lost 4 bases and J 4 bases, leaving 7 bases between the germline ends. The CDR3 covers 12 residues. Germline CDR1 reads MNHEY; CDR2 reads SVGEGT.

This chain connects TRBV10-3 to TRBJ1-5, with a possible D match to TRBD1 (6 bases). CDR3 size: 13 residues. V was trimmed by 6 bases and J by 7 bases, leaving 13 bases between them. CDR1 and CDR2 (germline): ENHRY, SYGVKD. CDR3 residues: CAISPGVVQPQHF. The DNA of the CDR3 is TGTGCCATCAGCCCAGGGGTTGTCCAGCCCCAGCATTTT.

The chain uses TRBV5-1 and TRBJ1-1, with 7 bases matching TRBD1. CDR1 and CDR2 (germline): SGHRS, YFSETQ. The V segment lost 0 bases and the J segment 8 bases; nucleotides outside the gene matches: 7. This CDR3 has 14 residues. The CDR3 nucleotides are TGCGCCAGCAGCTTGGGTACAGGGGACTCCGAAGCTTTCTTT. This gives the protein CASSLGTGDSEAFF.

V is TRBV19 and J is TRBJ1-6, with D possibly matching TRBD1 (6 bases). This CDR3 is 14 amino acids long. V shed 11 bases and J shed 10 bases, with 21 bases lying between them. Per the germline V gene, CDR1 is LNHDA and CDR2 is SQIVND (reference sequence). In DNA, the CDR3 is TGTGCCGGAGGAAGGGGGGGGGCAAGCTCACCCCTCCACTTT. This gives the protein CAGGRGGASSPLHF.

V and J are TRBV7-7 and TRBJ2-2; 10 bases line up with TRBD2. Germline V gene data show CDR1 as SSHAT and CDR2 as FNYEAQ (reference sequence). This CDR3 is 16 amino acids long. V trimming: 3 bases; J trimming: 0 bases; junction bases outside the gene matches: 1. CDR3 sequence (DNA): TGTGCCAGCAGCTTCACTAGCGGGGCGAACACCGGGGAGCTGTTTTTT. Protein sequence: CASSFTSGANTGELFF.

V gene TRBV7-2 combines with J gene TRBJ2-7, with D possibly TRBD1 on 6 matching bases. V dropped 0 bases and J dropped 6 bases, with 12 bases sitting between them. The CDR3 is made up of 14 amino acids. Germline V gives CDR1 SGHTA, CDR2 FQGNSA. This CDR3 reads CASSLAQGIFEQYF. The CDR3, as DNA: TGTGCCAGCAGCTTAGCCCAGGGGATTTTCGAGCAGTACTTC.

The count of this clone is one. This rearrangement joins TRBV5-5 to TRBJ1-2; D gene uncertain. The CDR3 has 13 amino acids. The V and J ends lost 2 bases and 5 bases respectively, with 10 bases between them. The germline V gene has CDR1 SGHKS and CDR2 YYEKEE (reference sequence). CDR3 residues: CASSLESIYGYTF. Written as DNA, the CDR3 is TGTGCCAGCAGCTTAGAGTCGATTTATGGCTACACCTTC.

This clone showed up just once. The V gene is TRBV7-9, the J gene TRBJ2-7, with 8 bases fitting TRBD1. CDR3 length: 15 residues. Germline trimming cut 3 bases from V and 6 bases from J; bases unmatched to any gene: 10. Germline CDR1 is SEHNR and CDR2 is FQNEAQ (reference sequence). In DNA, the CDR3 is TGTGCCAGCAGCTTTAGCGTGGACAGGGTGAGCGAGCAGTACTTC. Protein sequence: CASSFSVDRVSEQYF. Full variable domain (outside the CDR3, taken from reference TRBV7-9 and TRBJ2-7): DTGVSQNPRHKITKRGQNVTFRCDPISEHNRLYWYRQTLGQGPEFLTYFQNEAQLEKSRLLSDRFSAERPKGSFSTLEIQRTEQGDSAMYLCASSFSVDRVSEQYFGPGTRLTVT.

V is TRBV21-1 and J is TRBJ1-5; the table's D call, TRBD1, was not checked against the DNA. TRBV21-1 is termed a pseudogene. The CDR3 is made up of 16 amino acids. CDR3 sequence reads: CASSKDRGLCNQPQHF. For the CDR3, the DNA is TGTGCCAGCAGCAAGGACAGGGGGCTTTGCAATCAGCCCCAGCATTTT.

In nucleotides, the CDR3 is TGTGCCAGCAAAACAAACGGTAAGGGGGACAGGGAACACGGGGAGCTGTTTTTT. Residues: CASKTNGKGDREHGELFF. The genes are TRBV7-2 and TRBJ2-2; 9 positions match TRBD1. V lost 7 bases, J lost 7 bases, and 19 bases stayed unmatched. Germline V gives CDR1 SGHTA, CDR2 FQGNSA. The CDR3 has 18 amino acids.

The chain employs TRBV5-1 and TRBJ1-3; D perhaps matches TRBD1 (5 bases). The CDR3 spans 15 residues. The V and J ends lost 3 bases and 3 bases respectively, with 13 bases between them. Germline V gene data show CDR1 as SGHRS and CDR2 as YFSETQ. DNA for the CDR3: TGCGCCAGCAGCTCTGGGCCGGGGGATGGAAACACCATATATTTT. This encodes CASSSGPGDGNTIYF.

The CDR3 nucleotides are TGCGCCAGCAGGCCCGGGACAGGGGAAAACACCGGGGAGCTGTTTTTT. Protein sequence: CASRPGTGENTGELFF. The J gene is TRBJ2-2, the V gene TRBV10-1; 10 bases are a match to TRBD1. Per the germline V gene, CDR1 is WNHNN and CDR2 is SYGVQD (reference sequence). The CDR3 is 16 residues long. Losses at the gene ends were 6 bases for V and 2 bases for J; bases not matched to a gene: 6.

This clone was observed a single time. This chain uses TRBV28 with TRBJ2-2; TRBD2 matches at 10 bases. This CDR3 comprises 15 residues. Germline trimming cut 7 bases from V and 4 bases from J; bases unmatched to any gene: 6. Germline CDR1 reads MDHEN; CDR2 reads SYDVKM. The CDR3 loop is CASTSGGAGTGELFF. CDR3 nucleotide sequence: TGTGCCAGCACCAGCGGGGGGGCGGGCACCGGGGAGCTGTTTTTT.

This clone appeared once. V is TRBV5-5 and J is TRBJ1-1; 9 nucleotides match TRBD1. Germline trimming cut 2 bases from V and 11 bases from J; bases unmatched to any gene: 7. Germline V lookup: CDR1 SGHKS, CDR2 YYEKEE (reference sequence). The CDR3 loop spans 13 amino acids. This CDR3 is CASSLPGQGVAFF. In DNA, the CDR3 is TGTGCCAGCAGCTTACCGGGACAGGGTGTTGCTTTCTTT.

CDR3 protein: CASGLKNTEAFF. The CDR3 nucleotides are TGTGCCTCGGGACTTAAGAACACTGAAGCTTTCTTT. The chain joins TRBV10-3 to TRBJ1-1; D is possibly TRBD1 (5 bases). V gave up 11 bases and J gave up 1 base, with 11 bases separating them. Per germline, CDR1 ENHRY and CDR2 SYGVKD. CDR3 length equals 12 residues.

This clone was picked up a small number of times. The chain uses TRBV5-6 and TRBJ2-2; 9 positions match TRBD1. Germline CDR1 reads SGHDT; CDR2 reads YYEEEE. The V and J ends lost 4 bases and 4 bases, in that order; junction bases with no gene match: 8. This CDR3 is built from 16 residues. The CDR3, as DNA: TGTGCCAGCAGCGAGAGGGGACAGGGAGGCACCGGGGAGCTGTTTTTT. It translates to CASSERGQGGTGELFF.

The genes are TRBV14 and TRBJ1-3, with a weak D call TRBD1 (5 bases). Germline CDR1 is SGHDN and CDR2 is FVKESK. Trimming removed 0 bases at V and 4 bases at J, with 16 bases between. The CDR3 consists of 17 residues. As DNA, the CDR3 is TGTGCCAGCAGCCAAGATAAAGGGGCGCGACAAGGAAACACCATATATTTT. It yields the protein CASSQDKGARQGNTIYF. Full variable domain (missing parts from reference TRBV14 and TRBJ1-3): EAGVTQFPSHSVIEKGQTVTLRCDPISGHDNLYWYRRVMGKEIKFLLHFVKESKQDESGMPNNRFLAERTGGTYSTLKVQPAELEDSGVYFCASSQDKGARQGNTIYFGEGSWLTVV.

This chain connects TRBV25-1 to TRBJ2-3; D uncertain. The V and J ends lost 8 bases and 2 bases respectively, with 8 bases between them. The CDR3 spans 12 residues. Germline V gene lookup returns CDR1 MGHDK and CDR2 SYGVNS. In DNA form, the CDR3 reads TGTGCCAGCGCCGGGTCCACAGATACGCAGTATTTT. This encodes CASAGSTDTQYF.

The chain is built from TRBV25-1 and TRBJ1-3; 8 bases agree with TRBD1. The CDR3 loop spans 12 amino acids. The V gene's germline CDR1 is MGHDK and CDR2 SYGVNS. V shed 7 bases and J 10 bases; nucleotides not matched to a gene: 6. The CDR3 protein is CASTAQGATIYF. DNA of the CDR3: TGTGCCAGCACTGCCCAGGGGGCGACCATATATTTT.

The chain is built from TRBV29-1 and TRBJ1-1; maybe TRBD1 (6 bases). Trimming shortened V by 5 bases and J by 3 bases, and 13 bases separated the two germline ends. CDR1 is SQVTM and CDR2 is ANQGSEA in the germline V gene. CDR3 length: 13 amino acids. CDR3 DNA sequence: TGCAGCGTTACTGTAACAGGGCACACTGAAGCTTTCTTT. This sequence encodes CSVTVTGHTEAFF.